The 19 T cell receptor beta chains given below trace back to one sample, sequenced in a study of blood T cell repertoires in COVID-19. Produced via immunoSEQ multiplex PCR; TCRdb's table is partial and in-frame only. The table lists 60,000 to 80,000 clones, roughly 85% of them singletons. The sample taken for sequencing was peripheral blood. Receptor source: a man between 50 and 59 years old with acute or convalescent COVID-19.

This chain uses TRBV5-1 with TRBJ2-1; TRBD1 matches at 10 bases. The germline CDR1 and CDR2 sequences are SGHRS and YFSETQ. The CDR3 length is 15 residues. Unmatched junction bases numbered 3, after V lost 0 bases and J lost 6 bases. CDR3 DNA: TGCGCCAGCAGCTTGGAGGGGACAGGGGCCAATGAGCAGTTCTTC. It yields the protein CASSLEGTGANEQFF. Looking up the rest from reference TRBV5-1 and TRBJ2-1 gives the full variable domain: KAGVTQTPRYLIKTRGQQVTLSCSPISGHRSVSWYQQTPGQGLQFLFEYFSETQRNKGNFPGRFSGRQFSNSRSEMNVSTLELGDSALYLCASSLEGTGANEQFFGPGTRLTVL.

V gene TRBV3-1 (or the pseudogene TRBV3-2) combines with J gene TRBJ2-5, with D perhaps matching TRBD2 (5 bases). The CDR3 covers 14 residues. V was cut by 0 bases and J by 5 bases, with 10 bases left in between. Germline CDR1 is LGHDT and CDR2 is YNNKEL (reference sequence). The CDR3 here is CASSQDVDSETQYF. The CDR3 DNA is TGTGCCAGCAGCCAAGATGTGGACTCTGAGACCCAGTACTTC.

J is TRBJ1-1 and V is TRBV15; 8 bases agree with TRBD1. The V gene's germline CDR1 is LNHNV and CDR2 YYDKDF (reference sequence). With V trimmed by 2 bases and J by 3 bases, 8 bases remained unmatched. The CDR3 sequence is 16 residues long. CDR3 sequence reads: CATSRSPGQGDTEAFF. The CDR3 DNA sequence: TGTGCCACCAGCAGATCCCCCGGACAGGGTGACACTGAAGCTTTCTTT.

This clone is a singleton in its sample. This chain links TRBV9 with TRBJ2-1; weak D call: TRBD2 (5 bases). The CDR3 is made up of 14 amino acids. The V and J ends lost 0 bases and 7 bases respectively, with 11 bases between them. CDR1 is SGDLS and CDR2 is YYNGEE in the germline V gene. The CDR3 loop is CASSVAGLWNEQFF. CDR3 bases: TGTGCCAGCAGCGTAGCGGGGTTGTGGAATGAGCAGTTCTTC.

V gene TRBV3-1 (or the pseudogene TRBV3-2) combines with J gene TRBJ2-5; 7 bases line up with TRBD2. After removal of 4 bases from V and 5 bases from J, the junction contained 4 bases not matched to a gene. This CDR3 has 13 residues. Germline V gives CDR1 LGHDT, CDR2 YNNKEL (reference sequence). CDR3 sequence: CASSPREWETQYF. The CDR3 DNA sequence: TGTGCCAGCAGCCCGCGGGAGTGGGAGACCCAGTACTTC.

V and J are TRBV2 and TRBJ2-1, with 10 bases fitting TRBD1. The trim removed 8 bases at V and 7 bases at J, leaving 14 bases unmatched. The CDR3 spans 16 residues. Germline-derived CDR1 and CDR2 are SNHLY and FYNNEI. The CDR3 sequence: CASLQFDRGLANEQFF. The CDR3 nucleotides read TGTGCCAGCTTACAATTTGACAGGGGGCTCGCGAATGAGCAGTTCTTC.

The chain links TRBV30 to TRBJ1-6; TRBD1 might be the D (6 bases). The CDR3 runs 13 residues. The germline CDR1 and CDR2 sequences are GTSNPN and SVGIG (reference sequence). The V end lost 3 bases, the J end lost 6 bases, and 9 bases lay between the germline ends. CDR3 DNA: TGTGCCTGGAGGGACAGCTTTAATTCACCCCTCCACTTT. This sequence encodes CAWRDSFNSPLHF.

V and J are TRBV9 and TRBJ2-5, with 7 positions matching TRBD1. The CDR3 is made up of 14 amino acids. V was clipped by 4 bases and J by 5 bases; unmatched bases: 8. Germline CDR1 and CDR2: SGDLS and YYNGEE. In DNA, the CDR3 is TGTGCCAGCAGCCCCCGGACAGGTGCGGAGACCCAGTACTTC. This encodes CASSPRTGAETQYF.

The CDR3 DNA sequence: TGTGCCAGCAGCCAAGATGGCTCGTCAGAGACCCAGTACTTC. Protein product: CASSQDGSSETQYF. J is TRBJ2-5 and V is TRBV3-1 (or the pseudogene TRBV3-2); D is undetermined. Germline CDR1 LGHDT, CDR2 YNNKEL (reference sequence). V gave up 0 bases and J gave up 4 bases, with 9 bases separating them. This CDR3 contains 14 residues.

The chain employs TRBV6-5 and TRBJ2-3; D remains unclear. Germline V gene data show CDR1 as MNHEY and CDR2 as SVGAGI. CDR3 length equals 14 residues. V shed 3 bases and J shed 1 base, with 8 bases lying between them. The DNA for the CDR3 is TGTGCCAGCAGTTATTTTCGGGGCACAGATACGCAGTATTTT. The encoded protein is CASSYFRGTDTQYF.

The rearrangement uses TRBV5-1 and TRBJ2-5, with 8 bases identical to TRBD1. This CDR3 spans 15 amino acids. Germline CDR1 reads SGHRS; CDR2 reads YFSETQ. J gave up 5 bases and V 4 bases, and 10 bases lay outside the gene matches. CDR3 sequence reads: CASSLQGDFKETQYF. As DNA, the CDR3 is TGCGCCAGCAGCCTACAGGGGGATTTTAAGGAGACCCAGTACTTC. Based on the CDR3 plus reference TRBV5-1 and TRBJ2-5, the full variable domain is KAGVTQTPRYLIKTRGQQVTLSCSPISGHRSVSWYQQTPGQGLQFLFEYFSETQRNKGNFPGRFSGRQFSNSRSEMNVSTLELGDSALYLCASSLQGDFKETQYFGPGTRLLVL.

CDR3 sequence (DNA): TGTGCCAGCAGCTTAGGTTTTACGGGGACCCAGTACTTC. Translated: CASSLGFTGTQYF. The genes are TRBV7-2 and TRBJ2-5; D is unclear. V lost 1 base and J lost 7, with 10 bases in between. The germline V gene has CDR1 SGHTA and CDR2 FQGNSA. The CDR3 covers 13 residues.

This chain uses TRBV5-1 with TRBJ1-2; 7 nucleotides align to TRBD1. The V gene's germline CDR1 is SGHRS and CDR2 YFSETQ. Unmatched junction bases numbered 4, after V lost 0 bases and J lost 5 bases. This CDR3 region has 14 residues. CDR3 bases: TGCGCCAGCAGCTTGGTTGGCAGGGGGTATGGCTACACCTTC. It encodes CASSLVGRGYGYTF.

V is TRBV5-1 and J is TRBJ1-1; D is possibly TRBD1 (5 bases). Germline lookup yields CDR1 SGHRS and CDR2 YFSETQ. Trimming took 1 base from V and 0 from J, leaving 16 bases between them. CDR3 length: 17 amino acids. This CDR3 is CASSLNGHLDMNTEAFF. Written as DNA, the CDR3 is TGCGCCAGCAGCTTGAACGGACACCTAGATATGAACACTGAAGCTTTCTTT.

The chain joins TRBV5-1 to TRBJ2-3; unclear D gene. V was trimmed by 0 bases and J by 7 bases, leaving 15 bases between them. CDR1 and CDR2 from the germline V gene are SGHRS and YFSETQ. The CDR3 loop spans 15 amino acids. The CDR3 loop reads CASSLGSNPLNTQYF. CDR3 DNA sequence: TGCGCCAGCAGCTTGGGGAGCAACCCCTTAAATACGCAGTATTTT.

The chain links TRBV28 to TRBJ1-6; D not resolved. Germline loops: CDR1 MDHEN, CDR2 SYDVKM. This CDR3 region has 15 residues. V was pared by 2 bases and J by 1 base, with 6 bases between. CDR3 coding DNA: TGTGCCAGCAGTTTAAGCGGATCCTATAATTCACCCCTCCACTTT. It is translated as CASSLSGSYNSPLHF.

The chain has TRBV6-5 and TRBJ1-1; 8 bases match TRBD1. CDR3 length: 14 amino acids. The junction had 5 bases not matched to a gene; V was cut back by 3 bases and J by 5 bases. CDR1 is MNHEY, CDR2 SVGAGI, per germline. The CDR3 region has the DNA TGTGCCAGCAGTTATGGACAGGGAGGGACTGAAGCTTTCTTT. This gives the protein CASSYGQGGTEAFF.

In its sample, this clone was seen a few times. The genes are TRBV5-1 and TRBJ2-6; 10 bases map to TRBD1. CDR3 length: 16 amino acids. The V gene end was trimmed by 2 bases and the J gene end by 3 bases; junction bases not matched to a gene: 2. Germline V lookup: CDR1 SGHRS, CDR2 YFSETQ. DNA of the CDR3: TGCGCCAGCAGCTTAGGGACAGGGGATGGGGCCAACGTCCTGACTTTC. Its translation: CASSLGTGDGANVLTF.

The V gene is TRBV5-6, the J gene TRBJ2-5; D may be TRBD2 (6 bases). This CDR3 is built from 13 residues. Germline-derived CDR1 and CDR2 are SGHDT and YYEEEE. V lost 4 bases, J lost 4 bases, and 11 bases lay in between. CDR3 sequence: CASSGGTGETQYF. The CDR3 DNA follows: TGTGCCAGCAGCGGCGGGACGGGAGAGACCCAGTACTTC.